This T cell receptor (beta chain) is from a study of metastatic and nonmetastatic thyroid tumors. Whole-study context: Malignant thyroid and benign thyroid patients provided blood and tumor or nodule tissue whose repertoires were compared.

The study's findings and limits: Malignant thyroid tumors reportedly exceeded benign nodules significantly in TCR beta diversity, with the difference appearing in blood and tumor.

Study processing details: A classifier of distant metastasis in papillary thyroid cancer was built from CDR3 differences (across clinicopathological groups). TCRdb re-called the PCR reads with MiXCR. Here the V and J calls rest on TCRdb's processing, not on the authors' analysis. The sample holds some 21,000 clones; 15% to 19% are singletons and the top ten take under 20%. Patients were all untreated before their thyroid surgery. Concerning this clone itself: The antigen is not known. At one end the junction does not follow the germline gene, possibly because of a read error.

The sequencing sample was made of blood. This sequence originates from a female donor with papillary thyroid cancer or a benign thyroid nodule (not recorded which). Some clones in this sample may be carry-over from other donors' samples.

The CDR3 DNA reads as TGTGCCAGTACCGTACTTAACTATTGCTACACCTTC. Its protein product is CASTVLNYCYTF. The chain employs TRBV19 and TRBJ1-2; unclear D gene. The CDR3 contains 12 residues. Germline loops: CDR1 LNHDA, CDR2 SQIVND (reference sequence).